A selection of T cell receptor beta chains follows, all from one sample in a study of regulatory T cells in long-lasting Graves disease. TCRdb re-called the multiplex PCR reads with MiXCR, one entry per CDR3 protein. This table holds a few hundred thousand distinct CDR3 sequences, approximately 23% found once. The starting material was peripheral blood mononuclear cells (PBMCs), obtained when the disease was refractory, from a patient treated with antithyroid drugs. Every receptor here comes from a woman aged 40 to 55 with Graves disease. CDR3s include the opening cysteine and the closing phenylalanine or tryptophan. D genes are given only for firm matches. Clone size is given for some rows only: seen once, a few or many times, or a class if the clone is expanded.

many	TRBV29-1	-	TRBJ2-6	CSVGDSGANVLTF	TGCAGCGTTGGAGACTCTGGGGCCAACGTCCTGACTTTC
few	TRBV25-1	-	TRBJ1-3	CASSGAGQSGNTIYF	TGTGCCAGCAGTGGGGCCGGGCAGTCTGGAAACACCATATATTTT
many	TRBV5-1	TRBD1	TRBJ2-7	CASSFRTGQSYEQYF	TGCGCCAGCAGCTTCCGGACAGGACAATCCTACGAGCAGTACTTC
many	TRBV12-3/TRBV12-4	-	TRBJ1-5	CASSLGSQPQHF	TGTGCCAGCAGTTTAGGTAGTCAGCCCCAGCATTTT
many	TRBV10-3	-	TRBJ2-7	CATSFKSPSYEQYF	TGTGCCACCTCATTTAAGTCACCCTCCTACGAGCAGTACTTC
few	TRBV25-1	-	TRBJ1-1	CATYMDEAFF	TGTGCCACCTACATGGATGAAGCTTTCTTT
few	TRBV6-2/TRBV6-3	TRBD1	TRBJ1-3	CASTLSGTGGTLSGNTIYF	TGTGCCAGCACCTTATCCGGGACAGGGGGGACCCTCTCTGGAAACACCATATATTTT
-	TRBV28	TRBD2	TRBJ2-7	CASSFGWGTSGRLYEQYF	TGTGCCAGCAGTTTTGGGTGGGGGACTAGCGGGAGGCTTTACGAGCAGTACTTC
few	TRBV20-1	TRBD2	TRBJ2-3	CSAATSGAGDTQYF	TGCAGTGCTGCGACTAGCGGGGCCGGAGATACGCAGTATTTT
few	TRBV3-1	TRBD2	TRBJ2-7	CASSRDYNNPYEQYF	TGTGCCAGCAGCCGGGACTACAACAATCCCTACGAGCAGTACTTC
many	TRBV2	-	TRBJ2-2	CASSRSGELFF	TGTGCCAGCAGTAGGTCCGGGGAGCTGTTTTTT
many	TRBV6-1	TRBD1	TRBJ1-5	CASSEAWGTGSNQPQHF	TGTGCCAGCAGTGAAGCTTGGGGGACAGGGTCCAATCAGCCCCAGCATTTT
many	TRBV29-1	TRBD1	TRBJ2-7	CSVNTGTGSHEQYF	TGCAGCGTAAACACCGGGACAGGGTCCCACGAGCAGTACTTC
few	TRBV30	-	TRBJ1-6	CASGGANGSPLHF	TGTGCCTCCGGGGGGGCAAACGGGTCACCCCTCCACTTT
many	TRBV11-2	-	TRBJ1-4	CASSIPSREKLFF	TGTGCCAGCAGCATCCCTAGCCGTGAAAAACTGTTTTTT
few	TRBV6-1	-	TRBJ2-2	CASSRHGNTGELFF	TGTGCCAGCAGCAGACACGGTAACACCGGGGAGCTGTTTTTT
many	TRBV12-3/TRBV12-4	-	TRBJ1-5	CASSALYQPQHF	TGTGCCAGCAGTGCCCTCTATCAGCCCCAGCATTTT
-	TRBV7-2	TRBD1	TRBJ2-3	CASSFEGQAPTQYF	TGTGCCAGCAGCTTCGAAGGACAGGCACCTACGCAGTATTTT
few	TRBV7-3	TRBD2	TRBJ2-2	CASSWGGPSTGELFF	TGTGCCAGCAGCTGGGGAGGGCCTAGCACCGGGGAGCTGTTTTTT
many	TRBV28	-	TRBJ2-5	CASSLRRVYQETQYF	TGTGCCAGCAGTTTAAGGAGGGTATACCAAGAGACCCAGTACTTC
once	TRBV28	-	TRBJ2-1	CASRLGAFPNEQFF	TGTGCCAGCAGACTCGGGGCCTTCCCAAATGAGCAGTTCTTC
-	TRBV6-4	-	TRBJ2-4	CASSHTGPKNIQYF	TGTGCCAGCAGTCACACGGGGCCAAAAAACATTCAGTACTTC
-	TRBV12-3/TRBV12-4	-	TRBJ2-1	CASSPRENNEQFF	TGTGCCAGCAGTCCCCGAGAAAACAATGAGCAGTTCTTC
many	TRBV28	-	TRBJ1-1	CASSPWTRMNTEAFF	TGTGCCAGCAGCCCATGGACACGGATGAACACTGAAGCTTTCTTT
many	TRBV28	-	TRBJ1-2	CASSPARGLHYGYTF	TGTGCCAGCAGCCCCGCTAGGGGCCTTCACTATGGCTACACCTTC
few	TRBV18	-	TRBJ2-7	CASSPGSEISYEQYF	TGTGCCAGCTCACCAGGGTCTGAGATCTCCTACGAGCAGTACTTC
few	TRBV18	TRBD1	TRBJ2-5	CASSKQGTFQETQYF	TGTGCCAGCTCGAAACAGGGGACATTCCAAGAGACCCAGTACTTC
many	TRBV2	-	TRBJ1-1	CASRHYRAADTEAFF	TGTGCCAGCAGACATTACAGGGCCGCGGACACTGAAGCTTTCTTT
many	TRBV12-3/TRBV12-4	TRBD1	TRBJ2-7	CASSGTYDRGWYEQYF	TGTGCCAGCAGTGGAACCTACGACAGGGGTTGGTACGAGCAGTACTTC
many	TRBV28	-	TRBJ2-5	CASSPIRQSYGETQYF	TGTGCCAGCAGCCCAATCCGGCAGAGCTACGGAGAGACCCAGTACTTC
-	TRBV18	-	TRBJ1-5	CASSQTTDQPQHF	TGTGCCAGCTCACAGACAACTGATCAGCCCCAGCATTTT
-	TRBV29-1	TRBD2	TRBJ2-1	CSVELTSGRFEQFF	TGCAGCGTTGAACTTACTAGCGGGAGATTTGAGCAGTTCTTC
many	TRBV28	-	TRBJ1-2	CASSSDTSNYGYTF	TGTGCCAGCAGTTCGGACACGTCTAACTATGGCTACACCTTC
-	TRBV10-3	TRBD2	TRBJ2-5	CAISDWLAGGPQETQYF	TGTGCCATCAGTGATTGGCTAGCGGGAGGGCCCCAAGAGACCCAGTACTTC
-	TRBV25-1	-	TRBJ1-2	CASSEPPGGYTF	TGTGCCAGCAGTGAACCTCCAGGAGGCTACACCTTC
-	TRBV6-9	TRBD2	TRBJ2-1	CASSYGSSGRIEQFF	TGTGCCAGCAGTTACGGGTCAAGCGGGAGGATTGAGCAGTTCTTC
-	TRBV9	-	TRBJ2-7	CASSPNLVTYEQYF	TGTGCCAGCAGCCCAAACCTAGTGACCTACGAGCAGTACTTC
many	TRBV11-2	-	TRBJ2-7	CASSPTDRLPFYEQYF	TGTGCCAGCAGCCCTACCGACAGGTTGCCTTTCTACGAGCAGTACTTC
-	TRBV7-2	-	TRBJ1-2	CASSAKTNYGYTF	TGTGCCAGCAGCGCGAAGACTAACTATGGCTACACCTTC
many	TRBV11-2	-	TRBJ2-7	CASSRVGGGYEQYF	TGTGCCAGCAGCCGAGTGGGGGGCGGGTACGAGCAGTACTTC